These 10 T cell receptor beta chains came from one sample sequenced in a study of T cell repertoires in ileal Crohn's disease. Clones were sequenced by immunoSEQ multiplex PCR, and TCRdb holds only the in-frame ones, with some missing. The sample yields about 16,000 clones, just over 90% seen once. Sequencing used ileal tissue. The origin of the receptors is an adult with Crohn's disease.

This rearrangement joins TRBV20-1 to TRBJ1-5, with D perhaps TRBD1 (5 bases). Per germline, CDR1 DFQATT and CDR2 SNEGSKA (reference sequence). CDR3 length equals 11 residues. Trimming cost V 3 bases and J 15 bases, with 15 bases left between them. This chain's CDR3 is CSARGGGSSHF. CDR3 sequence (DNA): TGCAGTGCTAGGGGCGGGGGGAGTTCGCATTTT.

V and J are TRBV27 and TRBJ2-1; maybe TRBD1 (7 bases). The V gene lost 3 bases and the J gene lost 7 bases, with 13 bases spanning the gap. This CDR3 contains 14 residues. In germline, CDR1 is MNHEY, CDR2 SMNVEV (reference sequence). The chain's CDR3 is CASSFQGGVNEQFF. The CDR3 DNA reads as TGTGCCAGCAGTTTCCAGGGGGGTGTAAATGAGCAGTTCTTC.

The chain couples TRBV6-1 to TRBJ2-7; TRBD1 matches 7 bases. CDR1 and CDR2 (germline): MNHNS, SASEGT. With V trimmed by 5 bases and J by 4 bases, 11 bases remained unmatched. CDR3 length equals 15 residues. The CDR3 bases are TGTGCCAGCAGTCCCGGGGACAGCCGGGCTTACGAGCAGTACTTC. Amino acids: CASSPGDSRAYEQYF.

This clone was counted once. The junction departs from the called germline gene at one end, perhaps through a read error. V is TRBV5-4 and J is TRBJ1-6; D not certain. The germline gives CDR1 SGHNT, CDR2 YYREEE (reference sequence). The CDR3 spans 15 residues. The CDR3 spells CASSPRPDYNSPLHF. The CDR3 DNA reads TGTGCCAGCAGCCCCCGGCCAGACTATAATTCCCCCCTCCACTTT.

This clone was observed a few times. The rearrangement joins TRBV19 to TRBJ2-7; 8 bases map to TRBD1. CDR3 length: 12 residues. CDR1 LNHDA and CDR2 SQIVND come from the germline V gene (reference sequence). The V and J ends lost 5 bases and 6 bases, in that order; junction bases with no gene match: 3. For the CDR3, the DNA is TGTGCCAGTAGTGGAGACAGGGGCGAGCAGTACTTC. Protein: CASSGDRGEQYF.

The chain combines TRBV28 with TRBJ1-2; the D gene is possibly TRBD1 (6 bases). V was pared by 5 bases and J by 9 bases, with 16 bases between. Germline assignment: CDR1 MDHEN and CDR2 SYDVKM. The length of the CDR3 is 13 residues. This chain's CDR3 is CASSHHRVESYTF. The DNA of the CDR3 is TGTGCCAGCAGTCACCACAGGGTGGAGAGCTACACCTTC.

The chain recombines TRBV7-2 with TRBJ2-1; the D gene is possibly TRBD2 (5 bases). CDR1 and CDR2 from the germline V gene are SGHTA and FQGNSA. The CDR3 is 14 residues long. The germline V and J ends were trimmed by 5 bases and 2 bases, with 10 bases remaining between them. The CDR3 DNA sequence: TGTGCCAGCAGCAATGCGGGTGCCTACAATGAGCAGTTCTTC. Amino acids: CASSNAGAYNEQFF. The full variable domain, with the rest looked up from reference TRBV7-2 and TRBJ2-1, is GAGVSQSPSNKVTEKGKDVELRCDPISGHTALYWYRQSLGQGLEFLIYFQGNSAPDKSGLPSDRFSAERTGGSVSTLTIQRTQQEDSAVYLCASSNAGAYNEQFFGPGTRLTVL.

The V gene is TRBV7-2, the J gene TRBJ2-3; no definite D call. Germline V CDR1 and CDR2: SGHTA, FQGNSA. This CDR3 region has 12 residues. Trimming cost V 2 bases and J 5 bases, with 5 bases left between them. The CDR3 DNA reads as TGTGCCAGCAGCTTAATCGGAGATACGCAGTATTTT. It yields the protein CASSLIGDTQYF.

This clone was picked up one time. The chain uses TRBV7-3 and TRBJ1-3; D might be TRBD1 (5 bases). The germline V gene has CDR1 SGHTA and CDR2 FQGTGA. The CDR3 totals 16 residues. Between the trimmed V and J ends, which lost 5 bases and 3 bases, there was a span of 17 bases. The CDR3 DNA sequence: TGTGCCAGCAGCCTCACCGGGGGGGGAAGTGGAAACACCATATATTTT. Translated: CASSLTGGGSGNTIYF.

The chain carries TRBV27 and TRBJ1-4; D is unclear. This CDR3 contains 17 residues. V shed 6 bases and J shed 5 bases, with 22 bases lying between them. Germline values: CDR1 MNHEY, CDR2 SMNVEV (reference sequence). CDR3 residues: CASSPSGSYPGNEKLFF. The CDR3 DNA reads as TGTGCCAGCAGCCCATCGGGGAGTTACCCCGGAAATGAAAAACTGTTTTTT.